This entry concerns a single TCR beta chain. The entry originates in a study of CD8+ T cells in alopecia areata. Extracted from the samples, RNA was reverse transcribed into cDNA to serve as the sequencing template. The protocol was immunoSEQ multiplex PCR, while the TCRdb copy is restricted to in-frame clones and leaves out a portion. The table includes over 95,000 clones, roughly three fifths detected once. CDR3 length equals 13 residues. The germline V gene has CDR1 SGHNT and CDR2 YYREEE (reference sequence). The V end lost 0 bases, the J end lost 7 bases, and 8 bases lay between the germline ends. Stated treatment: oral pan-JAK inhibitor, 5-10 mg twice daily. The investigators collected lesional scalp punch biopsies and peripheral blood from alopecia areata patients.

The rearrangement uses TRBV5-4 and TRBJ1-5; D gene ambiguous. Sequenced material: CD4+ T cells sorted from blood, taken at week 24, from a patient treated with tofacitinib. The clonotype was recovered from a human donor with alopecia areata. Here the CDR3 reads CASSLDPGQPQHF. CDR3 nucleotide sequence: TGTGCCAGCAGCTTGGATCCGGGGCAGCCCCAGCATTTT.